This is a list of T cell receptor beta chains from one sample in a study of patients and donors after allogeneic stem cell transplantation. Via MiXCR, TCRdb re-called the RT-PCR reads, giving one row per CDR3 protein. Among about 200,000 distinct CDR3 sequences, roughly 38% were seen once, and the ten largest hold around a tenth. Sequenced sample: blood, either unsorted or a sorted T cell fraction (not recorded which). These receptors all stem from a human donor who was either an allogeneic HSCT recipient or a stem cell or donor lymphocyte infusion donor (not recorded which). It is not recorded whose cells these are; they may come from a transplant donor. CDR3s include the opening cysteine and the closing phenylalanine or tryptophan. The order of the fields is V gene, clone size, J gene, D gene, CDR3 protein, CDR3 DNA. The D gene is left open where the match is weak. The listing skips clone size in some rows; elsewhere it reads once, few, many or a size class.

v_gene: TRBV5-6; abundance: -; j_gene: TRBJ1-2; d_gene: -; CDR3aa: CASSLRRNYGYTF; CDR3nt: TGTGCCAGCAGCTTGCGCAGGAACTATGGCTACACCTTC
v_gene: TRBV10-3; abundance: -; j_gene: TRBJ2-3; d_gene: TRBD1; CDR3aa: CAIGQGMNTDTQYF; CDR3nt: TGTGCCATAGGACAGGGGATGAACACAGATACGCAGTATTTT
v_gene: TRBV6-1; abundance: -; j_gene: TRBJ1-5; d_gene: -; CDR3aa: CASSDGGWGSLKHF; CDR3nt: TGTGCCAGCAGTGACGGTGGATGGGGCAGTCTGAAGCATTTT
v_gene: TRBV6-5; abundance: -; j_gene: TRBJ1-6; d_gene: -; CDR3aa: CASSYSITGSSYNSPLHF; CDR3nt: TGTGCCAGCAGTTACTCGATTACGGGGAGCTCCTATAATTCACCCCTCCACTTT
v_gene: TRBV5-1; abundance: -; j_gene: TRBJ1-1; d_gene: -; CDR3aa: CASSATGTVNTEAFF; CDR3nt: TGCGCCAGCAGCGCCACCGGGACCGTGAACACTGAAGCTTTCTTT
v_gene: TRBV9; abundance: few; j_gene: TRBJ1-1; d_gene: -; CDR3aa: CASSVGFMNTEAFF; CDR3nt: TGTGCCAGCAGCGTAGGGTTCATGAACACTGAAGCTTTCTTT
v_gene: TRBV6-2/TRBV6-3; abundance: -; j_gene: TRBJ2-7; d_gene: -; CDR3aa: CASSYSAKRTADYEQYF; CDR3nt: TGTGCCAGCAGTTACTCGGCTAAGAGAACCGCGGACTACGAGCAGTACTTC
v_gene: TRBV5-5; abundance: -; j_gene: TRBJ1-2; d_gene: -; CDR3aa: CASSLRLAANYGYTF; CDR3nt: TGTGCCAGCAGCCTCCGTCTTGCCGCTAACTATGGCTACACCTTC
v_gene: TRBV12-3/TRBV12-4; abundance: -; j_gene: TRBJ2-2; d_gene: -; CDR3aa: CASSFTNTGELFF; CDR3nt: TGTGCCAGCAGTTTCACGAACACCGGGGAGCTGTTTTTT
v_gene: TRBV18; abundance: -; j_gene: TRBJ2-4; d_gene: -; CDR3aa: CASSPLGSGKNIQYF; CDR3nt: TGTGCCAGCTCACCCCTCGGCAGCGGGAAAAACATTCAGTACTTC
v_gene: TRBV20-1; abundance: -; j_gene: TRBJ2-1; d_gene: TRBD1; CDR3aa: CSALYFRDRDNEQFF; CDR3nt: TGCAGTGCTTTATATTTCCGGGACAGGGACAATGAGCAGTTCTTC
v_gene: TRBV29-1; abundance: -; j_gene: TRBJ2-5; d_gene: TRBD2; CDR3aa: CSVDGSSGGVQETQYF; CDR3nt: TGCAGCGTTGACGGATCTAGCGGGGGGGTCCAAGAGACCCAGTACTTC
v_gene: TRBV5-1; abundance: -; j_gene: TRBJ2-3; d_gene: -; CDR3aa: CASSLGQQQNTDTQYF; CDR3nt: TGCGCCAGCAGCTTGGGGCAGCAGCAAAACACAGATACGCAGTATTTT
v_gene: TRBV27; abundance: -; j_gene: TRBJ2-7; d_gene: -; CDR3aa: CASSLSMNYEQYF; CDR3nt: TGTGCCAGCAGTTTATCGATGAACTACGAGCAGTACTTC
v_gene: TRBV7-9; abundance: -; j_gene: TRBJ2-1; d_gene: -; CDR3aa: CAINSPGYNEQFF; CDR3nt: TGTGCCATCAACAGCCCGGGGTACAATGAGCAGTTCTTC
v_gene: TRBV7-9; abundance: few; j_gene: TRBJ2-2; d_gene: TRBD1; CDR3aa: CASSPRAGGSGELFF; CDR3nt: TGTGCCAGCAGCCCCCGGGCAGGGGGATCCGGGGAGCTGTTTTTT
v_gene: TRBV27; abundance: few; j_gene: TRBJ1-1; d_gene: -; CDR3aa: CASSLYRRTATEAFF; CDR3nt: TGTGCCAGCAGTCTTTATCGGAGGACAGCTACTGAAGCTTTCTTT
v_gene: TRBV4-3; abundance: many; j_gene: TRBJ2-7; d_gene: TRBD1; CDR3aa: CASSRTGGSYEQYF; CDR3nt: TGCGCCAGCAGCCGGACAGGGGGCTCCTACGAGCAGTACTTC
v_gene: TRBV24-1; abundance: few; j_gene: TRBJ1-2; d_gene: -; CDR3aa: CATSDFSGYTF; CDR3nt: TGTGCCACCAGTGATTTTAGCGGCTACACCTTC
v_gene: TRBV28; abundance: few; j_gene: TRBJ1-3; d_gene: TRBD1; CDR3aa: CASLPGQISGNTIYF; CDR3nt: TGTGCCAGCCTCCCGGGACAGATCTCTGGAAACACCATATATTTT
v_gene: TRBV7-9; abundance: -; j_gene: TRBJ2-5; d_gene: -; CDR3aa: CASSLSGRETQYF; CDR3nt: TGTGCCAGCAGCTTATCAGGGAGAGAGACCCAGTACTTC
v_gene: TRBV13; abundance: -; j_gene: TRBJ2-1; d_gene: -; CDR3aa: CASTADLTHEQFF; CDR3nt: TGTGCCAGCACTGCGGATCTTACGCATGAGCAGTTCTTC
v_gene: TRBV3-1; abundance: -; j_gene: TRBJ1-6; d_gene: -; CDR3aa: CASSQVGRSLHF; CDR3nt: TGTGCCAGCAGCCAAGTTGGAAGATCCCTCCACTTT
v_gene: TRBV20-1; abundance: -; j_gene: TRBJ2-3; d_gene: -; CDR3aa: CSAKRLELAITDTQYF; CDR3nt: TGCAGTGCTAAGCGGCTCGAGCTAGCGATCACAGATACGCAGTATTTT
v_gene: TRBV7-9; abundance: -; j_gene: TRBJ1-6; d_gene: -; CDR3aa: CASSLVGVNSPLHF; CDR3nt: TGTGCCAGCAGCTTAGTAGGGGTCAATTCACCCCTCCACTTT
v_gene: TRBV3-1; abundance: -; j_gene: TRBJ2-7; d_gene: -; CDR3aa: CASSQTAYEQYF; CDR3nt: TGTGCCAGCAGCCAAACAGCCTACGAGCAGTACTTC
v_gene: TRBV30; abundance: -; j_gene: TRBJ1-3; d_gene: -; CDR3aa: CAWTGSGNTIYF; CDR3nt: TGTGCCTGGACAGGAAGTGGAAACACCATATATTTT
v_gene: TRBV28; abundance: -; j_gene: TRBJ1-1; d_gene: -; CDR3aa: CASSFWGRGTEAFF; CDR3nt: TGTGCCAGCAGTTTTTGGGGACGGGGCACTGAAGCTTTCTTT
v_gene: TRBV5-6; abundance: -; j_gene: TRBJ2-3; d_gene: -; CDR3aa: CASSRSGVDTQYF; CDR3nt: TGTGCCAGCAGCCGGAGTGGTGTAGATACGCAGTATTTT
v_gene: TRBV2; abundance: -; j_gene: TRBJ2-6; d_gene: -; CDR3aa: CASSELTARSGANVLTF; CDR3nt: TGTGCCAGCAGTGAATTGACAGCTCGCTCTGGGGCCAACGTCCTGACTTTC
v_gene: TRBV20-1; abundance: -; j_gene: TRBJ2-7; d_gene: -; CDR3aa: CSARGVLSSYEQYF; CDR3nt: TGCAGTGCTAGGGGGGTCCTAAGCTCCTACGAGCAGTACTTC
v_gene: TRBV28; abundance: -; j_gene: TRBJ2-1; d_gene: -; CDR3aa: CASSHPIYNEQFF; CDR3nt: TGTGCCAGCAGCCACCCAATTTACAATGAGCAGTTCTTC
v_gene: TRBV4-3; abundance: -; j_gene: TRBJ2-3; d_gene: -; CDR3aa: CASSQEYGGGIGDTQYF; CDR3nt: TGCGCCAGCAGCCAAGAGTACGGGGGCGGAATAGGAGATACGCAGTATTTT
v_gene: TRBV6-1; abundance: -; j_gene: TRBJ2-5; d_gene: -; CDR3aa: CASSEDLQETQYF; CDR3nt: TGTGCCAGCAGTGAGGACCTCCAAGAGACCCAGTACTTC
v_gene: TRBV20-1; abundance: few; j_gene: TRBJ1-2; d_gene: -; CDR3aa: CSASLEVNRGYTF; CDR3nt: TGCAGTGCTAGCCTTGAGGTTAACAGGGGCTACACCTTC
v_gene: TRBV12-3/TRBV12-4; abundance: -; j_gene: TRBJ1-5; d_gene: TRBD1; CDR3aa: CASSPGQQYSNQPQHF; CDR3nt: TGTGCCAGCAGTCCGGGACAGCAATATAGCAATCAGCCCCAGCATTTT
v_gene: TRBV20-1; abundance: -; j_gene: TRBJ1-5; d_gene: -; CDR3aa: CSATGQIWGSNQPQHF; CDR3nt: TGCAGTGCTACTGGACAGATCTGGGGTAGCAATCAGCCCCAGCATTTT
v_gene: TRBV15; abundance: -; j_gene: TRBJ2-5; d_gene: -; CDR3aa: CATSRGGQETQYF; CDR3nt: TGTGCCACCAGCAGAGGTGGGCAAGAGACCCAGTACTTC
v_gene: TRBV6-6; abundance: few; j_gene: TRBJ1-2; d_gene: TRBD1; CDR3aa: CASSPPATGWGYTF; CDR3nt: TGTGCCAGCAGTCCACCCGCGACAGGGTGGGGCTACACCTTC
v_gene: TRBV5-1; abundance: -; j_gene: TRBJ2-2; d_gene: TRBD2; CDR3aa: CASSLGLADTGELFF; CDR3nt: TGCGCCAGCAGCCTGGGACTAGCGGACACCGGGGAGCTGTTTTTT